This TCR beta chain originates from a study of blood T cell repertoires in COVID-19 (dated by TCRdb to the early 2020s). Context from the whole study: The collaborator samples originated in the United States, Italy and Spain and spanned the acute and convalescent phases of COVID-19. The prospective study material was composed of cDNA or gDNA derived from T cells, B-cell-depleted T cells, or PBMCs. Subjects who had been exposed to COVID-19, were actively infected with it, or had recovered from it provided the deeply sampled blood TCRbeta repertoires that made up the dataset. The repertoires were released in a freely available public database intended as a resource for research on the immune response to SARS-CoV-2. Samples came from the ongoing ImmuneRACE study (first 160 participants) plus 1,254 subjects from 6 global collaborators. Nearly every sample came with metadata listing a de-identified subject ID, COVID-19 status, age in years and sex. Where available, HLA class I and class II types were taken from metadata supplied by the sample provider and were not determined by assay-based typing.

The collaborating institutions used their own protocols to collect whole blood in K2EDTA tubes. For TCRbeta analysis, collaborator samples were shipped as frozen whole blood, as isolated PBMCs, or as DNA extracted from either sample type. Broader findings and caveats from the paper: The amount of clinical and demographic metadata varied by source and participant and was provided uncurated.

In regard to this clone: Its antigen remains undetermined. No base quality information exists; no much larger clone differs at one position.

The immunoSEQ Assay, a bias-controlled multiplex PCR, was used to amplify TCRbeta CDR3 regions from genomic DNA. The study's processing was this. Within the assay, amplification of reference gene primers was used to estimate how many nucleated cells each sample contained. To quantify the absolute abundance of each unique TCRbeta CDR3 rearrangement, sequence reads were collapsed and filtered. Productive Simpson clonality was computed per sample as the square root of Simpson's diversity index over productive rearrangements. TCRdb carries this immuneACCESS record with in-frame sequences only. Its versions omit some clonotypes, under half of them owing to an unresolved V gene in the studies checked, with the rest unexplained. The D gene and trimming were derived from the DNA, and the V and J assignments and clone size from that table. Present in this sample are about 180,000 clones, approximately 87% of which were seen just once. The top ten hold roughly 2.6% of the sample.

CDR1 and CDR2, per the germline V gene, are MNHEY and SVGEGT. The CDR3 runs 15 residues from the cysteine to the phenylalanine. The sequence is cut down to CDR3 DNA, 45 bases in frame from base 1. V has 2 bases trimmed and J has 6 bases trimmed; junction bases matching no gene number 7. This sequence uses TRBV6-2 or TRBV6-3 and TRBJ2-4, with TRBD1 matching 7 junction bases. The sequencing sample was made of peripheral blood. The TCR sequence derives from a man aged 35-49 years with active or convalescent COVID-19. At the DNA level, the sequence is TGTGCCAGCAGTTACACCGGGACAGAGTTAAACATTCAGTACTTC. This is translated as CASSYTGTELNIQYF.